This TCR beta chain was retrieved from a study of blood T cells in healthy people across ages. V lost 6 bases and J 0 bases, leaving 9 bases between the germline ends. Germline V gene data show CDR1 as ENHRY and CDR2 as SYGVKD. The CDR3 spans 15 residues. This clonotype was recorded a few times. The antigen is undetermined. Primed by a sample-barcoded 5' primer and a J-beta primer mix, a second PCR proceeded for about 6 to 11 cycles. TCRdb re-analysed the 5' RACE reads in MiXCR, keeping a single row per CDR3 protein. Among approximately 800,000 distinct CDR3 sequences listed, around 36% were seen once. Overall study results and limits: Nothing was known about donor CMV status, and this possibly confounded expanded clonotype changes. Long-lived donors carried more naive CD4+ cells and greater diversity than aged donors. Roughly linear declines in TCR beta diversity per million T cells occurred with age.

The chain links TRBV10-3 to TRBJ2-6; D ambiguous. This receptor was taken from a man aged 18 to 29 in good health. Sequenced: blood. CDR3 DNA sequence: TGTGCCATCAGAGACGGAGACTCTGGGGCCAACGTCCTGACTTTC. This sequence encodes CAIRDGDSGANVLTF.